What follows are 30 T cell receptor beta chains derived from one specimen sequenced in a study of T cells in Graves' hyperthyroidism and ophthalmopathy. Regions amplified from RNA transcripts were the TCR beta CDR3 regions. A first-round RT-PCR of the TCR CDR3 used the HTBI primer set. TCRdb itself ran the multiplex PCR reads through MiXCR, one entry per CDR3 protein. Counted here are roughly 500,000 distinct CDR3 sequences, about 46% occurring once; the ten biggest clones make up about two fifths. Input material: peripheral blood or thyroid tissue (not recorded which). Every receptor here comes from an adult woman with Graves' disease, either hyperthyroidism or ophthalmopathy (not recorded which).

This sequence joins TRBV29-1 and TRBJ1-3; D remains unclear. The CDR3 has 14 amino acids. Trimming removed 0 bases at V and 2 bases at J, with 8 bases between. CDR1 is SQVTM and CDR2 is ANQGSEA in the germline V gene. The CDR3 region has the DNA TGCAGCGTTGAAGATCCGTCTGCTGGAAACACCATATATTTT. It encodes CSVEDPSAGNTIYF. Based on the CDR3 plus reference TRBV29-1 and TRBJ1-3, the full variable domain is SAVISQKPSRDICQRGTSLTIQCQVDSQVTMMFWYRQQPGQSLTLIATANQGSEATYESGFVIDKFPISRPNLTFSTLTVSNMSPEDSSIYLCSVEDPSAGNTIYFGEGSWLTVV.

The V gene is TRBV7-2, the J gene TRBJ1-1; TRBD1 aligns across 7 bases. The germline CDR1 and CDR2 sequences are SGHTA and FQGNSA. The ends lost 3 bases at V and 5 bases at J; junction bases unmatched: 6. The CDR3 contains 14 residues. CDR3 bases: TGTGCCAGCAGCTTCCGGGACAGAGATACTGAAGCTTTCTTT. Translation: CASSFRDRDTEAFF.

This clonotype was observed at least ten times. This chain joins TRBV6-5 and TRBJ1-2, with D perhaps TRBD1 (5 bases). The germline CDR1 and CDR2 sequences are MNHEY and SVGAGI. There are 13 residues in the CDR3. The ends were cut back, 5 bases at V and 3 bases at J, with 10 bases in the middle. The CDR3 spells CASSPPGYYGYTF. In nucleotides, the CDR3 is TGTGCCAGCAGTCCCCCAGGGTACTATGGCTACACCTTC.

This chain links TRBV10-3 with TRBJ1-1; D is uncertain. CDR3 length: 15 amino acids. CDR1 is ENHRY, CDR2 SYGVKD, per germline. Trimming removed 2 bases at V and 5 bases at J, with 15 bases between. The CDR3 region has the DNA TGTGCCATCAGTGAGACTGATACGGGGAGGACTGAAGCTTTCTTT. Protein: CAISETDTGRTEAFF.

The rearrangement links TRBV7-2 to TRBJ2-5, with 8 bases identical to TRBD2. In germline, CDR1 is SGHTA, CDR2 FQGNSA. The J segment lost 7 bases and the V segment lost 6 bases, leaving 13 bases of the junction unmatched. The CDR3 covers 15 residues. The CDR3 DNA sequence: TGTGCCAGCAGAACTGCATTGGGACTAGGCGGGACCCAGTACTTC. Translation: CASRTALGLGGTQYF.

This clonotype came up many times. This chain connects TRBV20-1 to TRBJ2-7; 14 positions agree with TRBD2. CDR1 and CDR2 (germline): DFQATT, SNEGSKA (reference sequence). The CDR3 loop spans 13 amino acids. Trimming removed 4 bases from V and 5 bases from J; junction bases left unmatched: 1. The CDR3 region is CSATGLAGDEQYF. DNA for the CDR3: TGCAGTGCTACGGGACTAGCGGGAGACGAGCAGTACTTC.

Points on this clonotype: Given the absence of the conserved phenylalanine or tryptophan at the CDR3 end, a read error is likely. CDR3 nucleotide sequence: TGCAGCGTTGGACAGTGGACCTACGAGCAGTACTCC. Protein sequence: CSVGQWTYEQYS. The chain carries TRBV29-1 and TRBJ2-7; D possibly corresponds to TRBD1 (5 bases). Germline V gene sequence: CDR1 SQVTM, CDR2 ANQGSEA. The ends were cut back, 4 bases at V and 2 bases at J, with 9 bases in the middle. The CDR3 has 12 residues.

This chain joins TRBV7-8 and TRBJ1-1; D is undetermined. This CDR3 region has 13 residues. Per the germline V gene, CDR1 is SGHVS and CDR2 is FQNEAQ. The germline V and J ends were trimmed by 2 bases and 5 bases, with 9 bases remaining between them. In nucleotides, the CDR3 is TGTGCCAGCAGCTTAAACTACGGAACTGAAGCTTTCTTT. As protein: CASSLNYGTEAFF. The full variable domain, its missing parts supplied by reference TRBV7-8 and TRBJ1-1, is GAGVSQSPRYKVAKRGQDVALRCDPISGHVSLFWYQQALGQGPEFLTYFQNEAQLDKSGLPSDRFFAERPEGSVSTLKIQRTQQEDSAVYLCASSLNYGTEAFFGQGTRLTVV.

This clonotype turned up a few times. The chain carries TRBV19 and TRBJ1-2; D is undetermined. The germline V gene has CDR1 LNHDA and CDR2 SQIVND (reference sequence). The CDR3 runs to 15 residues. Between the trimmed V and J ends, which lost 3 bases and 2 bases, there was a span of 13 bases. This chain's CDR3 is CASSIGGVPNYGYTF. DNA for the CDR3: TGTGCCAGTAGTATTGGTGGCGTACCCAACTATGGCTACACCTTC.

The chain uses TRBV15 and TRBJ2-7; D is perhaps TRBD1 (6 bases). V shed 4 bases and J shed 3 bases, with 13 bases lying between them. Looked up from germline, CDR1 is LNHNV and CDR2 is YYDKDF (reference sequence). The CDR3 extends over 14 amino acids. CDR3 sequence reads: CATSTFGQLYEQYF. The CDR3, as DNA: TGTGCCACCAGCACCTTTGGACAGCTCTACGAGCAGTACTTC.

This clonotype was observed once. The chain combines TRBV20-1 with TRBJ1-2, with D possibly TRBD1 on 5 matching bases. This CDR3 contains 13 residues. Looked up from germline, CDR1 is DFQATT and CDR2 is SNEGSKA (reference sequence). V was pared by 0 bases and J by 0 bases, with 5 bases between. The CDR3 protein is CSAREDTNYGYTF. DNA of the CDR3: TGCAGTGCTAGAGAGGACACTAACTATGGCTACACCTTC.

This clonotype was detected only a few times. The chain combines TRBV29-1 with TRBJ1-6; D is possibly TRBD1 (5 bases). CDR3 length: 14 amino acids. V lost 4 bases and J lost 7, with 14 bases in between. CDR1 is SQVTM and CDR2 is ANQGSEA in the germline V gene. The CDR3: CSVGPGRGNSPLHF. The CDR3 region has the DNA TGCAGCGTTGGCCCTGGACGGGGGAATTCACCCCTCCACTTT.

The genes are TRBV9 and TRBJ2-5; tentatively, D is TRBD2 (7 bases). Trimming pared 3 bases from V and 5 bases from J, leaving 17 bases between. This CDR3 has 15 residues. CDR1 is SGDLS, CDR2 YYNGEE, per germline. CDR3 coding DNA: TGTGCCAGCAGCGCTGGGGGGGGGGCGAGGGAGACCCAGTACTTC. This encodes CASSAGGGARETQYF.

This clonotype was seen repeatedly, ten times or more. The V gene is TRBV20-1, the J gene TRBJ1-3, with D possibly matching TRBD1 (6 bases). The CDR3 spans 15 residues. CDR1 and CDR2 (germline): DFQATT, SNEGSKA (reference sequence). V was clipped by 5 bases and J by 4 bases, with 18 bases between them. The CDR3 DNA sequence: TGCAGTGCTGGCAATACCAGGGGAAACGGAAACACCATATATTTT. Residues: CSAGNTRGNGNTIYF.

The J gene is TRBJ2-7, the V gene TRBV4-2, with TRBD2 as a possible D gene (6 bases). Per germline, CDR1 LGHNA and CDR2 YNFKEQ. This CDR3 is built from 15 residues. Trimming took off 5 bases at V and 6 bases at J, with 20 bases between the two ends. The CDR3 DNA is TGTGCCAGCAGCTTAGCGACGGGGGTCGGCTTCGAGCAGTACTTC. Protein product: CASSLATGVGFEQYF.

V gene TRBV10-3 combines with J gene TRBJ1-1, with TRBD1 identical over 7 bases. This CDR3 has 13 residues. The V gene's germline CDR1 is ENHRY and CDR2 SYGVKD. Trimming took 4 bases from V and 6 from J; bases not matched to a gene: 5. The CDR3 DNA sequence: TGTGCCATCAGTGTCCAGGGGGTCGCTGAAGCTTTCTTT. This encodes CAISVQGVAEAFF.

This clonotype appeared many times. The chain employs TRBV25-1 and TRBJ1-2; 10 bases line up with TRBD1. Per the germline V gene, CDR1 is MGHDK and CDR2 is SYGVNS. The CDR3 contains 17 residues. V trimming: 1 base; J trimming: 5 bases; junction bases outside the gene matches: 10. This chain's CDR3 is CASSESARDRGNYGYTF. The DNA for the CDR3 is TGTGCCAGCAGTGAATCGGCCCGGGACAGGGGAAATTATGGCTACACCTTC.

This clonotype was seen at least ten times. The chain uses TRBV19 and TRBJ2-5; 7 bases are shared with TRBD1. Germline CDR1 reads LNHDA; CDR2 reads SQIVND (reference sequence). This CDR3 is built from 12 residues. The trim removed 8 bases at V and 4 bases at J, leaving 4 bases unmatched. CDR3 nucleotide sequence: TGTGCCAGTGGGACAGCTGGAGAGACCCAGTACTTC. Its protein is CASGTAGETQYF.

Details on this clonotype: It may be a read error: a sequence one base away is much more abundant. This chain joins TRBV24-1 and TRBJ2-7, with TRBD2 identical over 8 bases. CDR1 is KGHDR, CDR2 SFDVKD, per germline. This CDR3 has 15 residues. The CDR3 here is CATSDPAGASYGQYF. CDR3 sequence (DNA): TGTGCCACCAGTGACCCAGCGGGAGCGTCCTACGGGCAGTACTTC.

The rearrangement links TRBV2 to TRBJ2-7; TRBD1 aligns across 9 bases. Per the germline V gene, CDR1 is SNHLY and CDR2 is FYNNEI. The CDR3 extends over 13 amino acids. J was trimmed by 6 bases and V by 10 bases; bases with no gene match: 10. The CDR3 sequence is CANQGQGLGEQYF. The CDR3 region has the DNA TGTGCCAACCAGGGACAGGGACTCGGCGAGCAGTACTTC.

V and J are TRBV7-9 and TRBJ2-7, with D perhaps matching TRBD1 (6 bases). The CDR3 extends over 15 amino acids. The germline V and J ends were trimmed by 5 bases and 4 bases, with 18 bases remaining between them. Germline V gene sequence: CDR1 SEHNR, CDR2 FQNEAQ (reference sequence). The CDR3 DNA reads TGTGCCAGCAGCCCCCAAGGGGGAACAGTGTACGAGCAGTACTTC. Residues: CASSPQGGTVYEQYF.

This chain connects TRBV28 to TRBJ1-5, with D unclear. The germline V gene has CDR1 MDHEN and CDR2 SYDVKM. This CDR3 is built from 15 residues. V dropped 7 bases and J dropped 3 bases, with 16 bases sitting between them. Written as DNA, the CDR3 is TGTGCCAGCACTTTCGCCGGGGTGAACAATCAGCCCCAGCATTTT. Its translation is CASTFAGVNNQPQHF.

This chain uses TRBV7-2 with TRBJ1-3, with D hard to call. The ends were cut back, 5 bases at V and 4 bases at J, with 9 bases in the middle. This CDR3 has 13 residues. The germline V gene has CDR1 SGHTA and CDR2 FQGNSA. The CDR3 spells CASSPPPGNTIYF. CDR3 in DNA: TGTGCCAGCAGCCCCCCGCCCGGAAACACCATATATTTT.

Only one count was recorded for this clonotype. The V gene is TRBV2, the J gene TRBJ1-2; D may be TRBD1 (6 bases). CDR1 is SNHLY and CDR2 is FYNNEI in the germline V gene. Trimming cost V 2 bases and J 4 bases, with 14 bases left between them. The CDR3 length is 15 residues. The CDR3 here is CASSESQGRAYGYTF. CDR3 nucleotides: TGTGCCAGCAGTGAATCACAGGGTAGGGCCTATGGCTACACCTTC.

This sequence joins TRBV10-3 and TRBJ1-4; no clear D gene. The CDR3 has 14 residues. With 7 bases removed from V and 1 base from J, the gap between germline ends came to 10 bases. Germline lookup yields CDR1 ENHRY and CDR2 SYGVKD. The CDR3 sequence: CAIMGGRTNEKLFF. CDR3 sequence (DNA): TGTGCCATCATGGGCGGGAGAACTAATGAAAAACTGTTTTTT.

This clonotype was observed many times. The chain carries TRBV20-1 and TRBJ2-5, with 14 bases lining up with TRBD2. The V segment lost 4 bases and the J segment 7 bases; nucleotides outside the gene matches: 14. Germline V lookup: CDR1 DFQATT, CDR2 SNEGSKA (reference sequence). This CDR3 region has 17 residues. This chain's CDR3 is CSAIRTSGRLGGGTQYF. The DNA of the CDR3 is TGCAGTGCTATTAGGACTAGCGGGAGGCTCGGAGGAGGGACCCAGTACTTC.

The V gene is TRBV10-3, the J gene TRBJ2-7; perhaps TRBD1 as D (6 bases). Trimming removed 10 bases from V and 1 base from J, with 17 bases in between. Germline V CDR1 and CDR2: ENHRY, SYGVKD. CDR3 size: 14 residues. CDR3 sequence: CASSHSDRSYEQYF. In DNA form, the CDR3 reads TGTGCCAGCAGCCATTCCGACAGGTCCTACGAGCAGTACTTC.

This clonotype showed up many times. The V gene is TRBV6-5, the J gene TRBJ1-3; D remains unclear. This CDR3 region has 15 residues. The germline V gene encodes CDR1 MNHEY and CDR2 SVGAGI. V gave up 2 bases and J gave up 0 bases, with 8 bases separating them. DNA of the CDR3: TGTGCCAGCAGTTACCAGGATCTCTCTGGAAACACCATATATTTT. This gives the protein CASSYQDLSGNTIYF.

The CDR3 bases are TGCAGTGCTCAAGGCCGACTAGCGGGTAACGAGCAGTACTTC. Translated, it gives CSAQGRLAGNEQYF. V gene TRBV20-1 combines with J gene TRBJ2-7; 10 nucleotides match TRBD2. This CDR3 is built from 14 residues. V was pared by 5 bases and J by 5 bases, with 9 bases of the junction left unmatched. CDR1 DFQATT and CDR2 SNEGSKA come from the germline V gene (reference sequence).

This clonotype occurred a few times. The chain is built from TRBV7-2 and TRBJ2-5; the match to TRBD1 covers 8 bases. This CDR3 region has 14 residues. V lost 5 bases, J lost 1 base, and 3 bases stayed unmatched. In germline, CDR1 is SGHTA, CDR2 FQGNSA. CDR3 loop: CASSEQGGQETQYF. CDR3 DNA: TGTGCCAGCAGCGAACAGGGGGGCCAAGAGACCCAGTACTTC. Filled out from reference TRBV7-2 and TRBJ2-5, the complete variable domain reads GAGVSQSPSNKVTEKGKDVELRCDPISGHTALYWYRQSLGQGLEFLIYFQGNSAPDKSGLPSDRFSAERTGGSVSTLTIQRTQQEDSAVYLCASSEQGGQETQYFGPGTRLLVL.